This is a list of T cell receptor beta chains from one sample in a study of T-cell reconstitution after alpha-beta-depleted transplantation in children. TCRdb called the PCR reads again in MiXCR, with one record for every CDR3 protein. The data contain under 300,000 distinct CDR3 sequences, roughly 11% of them seen just once; the ten biggest clones take up 20% to 25%. The material was peripheral blood, obtained 180 days after TCRalphabeta/CD19-depleted stem cell transplant. These receptors were obtained from a male patient between 2 and 15 years old who had a stem cell transplant for chronic granulomatous disease, so the T cells may come from the graft donor. CDR3s include the opening cysteine and the closing phenylalanine or tryptophan. D genes are given only for firm matches. Some rows have no size entry. The others give once, few or many, or a class for an expanded clone.

v_gene: TRBV2; j_gene: TRBJ2-1; abundance: many; d_gene: TRBD1; CDR3aa: CAAEKTGSNEQFF; CDR3nt: TGTGCCGCCGAGAAGACAGGGTCCAATGAGCAGTTCTTC
v_gene: TRBV4-3; j_gene: TRBJ2-3; abundance: few; d_gene: NA; CDR3aa: CASSQINSGTQSTDTQYF; CDR3nt: TGCGCCAGCAGCCAAATAAATTCCGGGACACAAAGCACAGATACGCAGTATTTT
v_gene: TRBV20-1; j_gene: TRBJ2-2; abundance: many; d_gene: NA; CDR3aa: CSAIGLRSTGELFF; CDR3nt: TGCAGTGCGATCGGGCTAAGATCCACCGGGGAGCTGTTTTTT
v_gene: TRBV12-3/TRBV12-4; j_gene: TRBJ2-7; abundance: many; d_gene: TRBD1; CDR3aa: CASSPMTGAGYEQYF; CDR3nt: TGTGCCAGCAGTCCCATGACAGGGGCGGGGTACGAGCAGTACTTC
v_gene: TRBV14; j_gene: TRBJ2-7; abundance: many; d_gene: TRBD2; CDR3aa: CASSQERGGPYEQYF; CDR3nt: TGTGCCAGCAGCCAAGAGCGGGGGGGCCCCTACGAGCAGTACTTC
v_gene: TRBV4-1; j_gene: TRBJ1-4; abundance: few; d_gene: NA; CDR3aa: CASSQEGVRNEKLFF; CDR3nt: TGCGCCAGCAGCCAAGAAGGAGTGAGGAATGAAAAACTGTTTTTT
v_gene: TRBV18; j_gene: TRBJ1-5; abundance: few; d_gene: NA; CDR3aa: CASSQLGPSYSNQPQHF; CDR3nt: TGTGCCAGCTCTCAACTCGGTCCCAGTTATAGCAATCAGCCCCAGCATTTT
v_gene: TRBV5-5; j_gene: TRBJ2-5; abundance: many; d_gene: TRBD2; CDR3aa: CASSPGLAIQETQYF; CDR3nt: TGTGCCAGCAGCCCTGGACTAGCGATACAAGAGACCCAGTACTTC
v_gene: TRBV6-1; j_gene: TRBJ2-4; abundance: NA; d_gene: NA; CDR3aa: CASSEGSGFRQNIQYF; CDR3nt: TGTGCCAGCAGTGAAGGGTCGGGGTTTAGACAAAACATTCAGTACTTC
v_gene: TRBV25-1; j_gene: TRBJ2-2; abundance: few; d_gene: NA; CDR3aa: CASTGRGARLGELFF; CDR3nt: TGTGCCAGCACGGGACGGGGGGCCCGACTCGGGGAGCTGTTTTTT
v_gene: TRBV13; j_gene: TRBJ2-2; abundance: many; d_gene: TRBD2; CDR3aa: CASSTLAGVTGELFF; CDR3nt: TGTGCCAGCAGCACACTAGCGGGAGTTACCGGGGAGCTGTTTTTT
v_gene: TRBV5-1; j_gene: TRBJ2-5; abundance: many; d_gene: TRBD1; CDR3aa: CASSRRDRGQETQYF; CDR3nt: TGCGCCAGCAGCCGCCGGGACAGGGGACAAGAGACCCAGTACTTC
v_gene: TRBV20-1; j_gene: TRBJ2-7; abundance: many; d_gene: TRBD2; CDR3aa: CSAAASGRYEQYF; CDR3nt: TGCAGTGCTGCCGCTAGCGGCCGGTACGAGCAGTACTTC
v_gene: TRBV12-3/TRBV12-4; j_gene: TRBJ2-3; abundance: many; d_gene: NA; CDR3aa: CASSQGQILRGDTQYF; CDR3nt: TGTGCCAGCAGTCAAGGACAGATACTACGAGGGGATACGCAGTATTTT
v_gene: TRBV7-2; j_gene: TRBJ1-2; abundance: many; d_gene: TRBD1; CDR3aa: CASSLGDRAGYGYTF; CDR3nt: TGTGCCAGCAGCTTAGGGGACAGGGCCGGCTATGGCTACACCTTC
v_gene: TRBV7-2; j_gene: TRBJ1-2; abundance: many; d_gene: NA; CDR3aa: CASSLGSANYGYTF; CDR3nt: TGTGCCAGCAGCTTAGGGAGCGCTAACTATGGCTACACCTTC
v_gene: TRBV6-1; j_gene: TRBJ2-5; abundance: many; d_gene: TRBD1; CDR3aa: CASRRGGQAETQYF; CDR3nt: TGTGCCAGCAGGAGAGGGGGCCAAGCGGAGACCCAGTACTTC
v_gene: TRBV19; j_gene: TRBJ2-1; abundance: few; d_gene: NA; CDR3aa: CASRSSSYNEQFF; CDR3nt: TGTGCCAGTAGGAGTAGCTCCTACAATGAGCAGTTCTTC
v_gene: TRBV11-2; j_gene: TRBJ2-5; abundance: many; d_gene: NA; CDR3aa: CASSLETALGSQETQYF; CDR3nt: TGTGCCAGCAGCTTAGAAACAGCCCTAGGGTCCCAAGAGACCCAGTACTTC
v_gene: TRBV18; j_gene: TRBJ2-7; abundance: many; d_gene: NA; CDR3aa: CASSPQSSYEQYF; CDR3nt: TGTGCCAGCTCACCGCAGAGCTCCTACGAGCAGTACTTC
v_gene: TRBV7-9; j_gene: TRBJ2-2; abundance: many; d_gene: TRBD1; CDR3aa: CASSPARDRGKTGELFF; CDR3nt: TGTGCCAGCAGTCCTGCCCGCGACAGGGGGAAAACCGGGGAGCTGTTTTTT
v_gene: TRBV6-6; j_gene: TRBJ2-5; abundance: many; d_gene: NA; CDR3aa: CASSSQWQETQYF; CDR3nt: TGTGCCAGCAGCTCCCAATGGCAAGAGACCCAGTACTTC
v_gene: TRBV12-3/TRBV12-4; j_gene: TRBJ2-5; abundance: many; d_gene: TRBD1; CDR3aa: CASSFSGQGSETQYF; CDR3nt: TGTGCCAGCAGTTTTTCCGGACAGGGCTCAGAGACCCAGTACTTC
v_gene: TRBV20-1; j_gene: TRBJ2-2; abundance: NA; d_gene: NA; CDR3aa: CSASSAPNTGDLFF; CDR3nt: TGCAGTGCCTCCTCCGCGCCGAACACCGGGGACCTGTTTTTT
v_gene: TRBV12-5; j_gene: TRBJ2-2; abundance: many; d_gene: TRBD1; CDR3aa: CASGKGQRNTGELFF; CDR3nt: TGTGCTAGTGGGAAGGGACAGAGGAACACCGGGGAGCTGTTTTTT
v_gene: TRBV12-3/TRBV12-4; j_gene: TRBJ1-2; abundance: many; d_gene: NA; CDR3aa: CASMDSPIFHLYGYTF; CDR3nt: TGTGCCAGCATGGACAGTCCCATATTCCACCTCTATGGCTACACCTTC
v_gene: TRBV7-3; j_gene: TRBJ2-3; abundance: few; d_gene: NA; CDR3aa: CASSGTRTDTQYF; CDR3nt: TGTGCCAGTTCCGGGACCCGCACAGATACGCAGTATTTT
v_gene: TRBV28; j_gene: TRBJ1-5; abundance: NA; d_gene: NA; CDR3aa: CASRLRGNSNQPQHF; CDR3nt: TGTGCCAGCAGATTAAGAGGTAATAGCAATCAGCCCCAGCATTTT
v_gene: TRBV28; j_gene: TRBJ2-7; abundance: NA; d_gene: NA; CDR3aa: CASSFLAGDYEQYF; CDR3nt: NA
v_gene: TRBV12-5; j_gene: TRBJ2-7; abundance: many; d_gene: NA; CDR3aa: CASGQPRGASYEQYF; CDR3nt: TGTGCTAGTGGCCAACCCAGGGGTGCTTCCTACGAGCAGTACTTC
v_gene: TRBV28; j_gene: TRBJ2-7; abundance: many; d_gene: TRBD1; CDR3aa: CASSKQGIFYEQYF; CDR3nt: TGTGCCAGCAGCAAACAGGGGATTTTTTACGAGCAGTACTTC
v_gene: TRBV5-1; j_gene: TRBJ2-3; abundance: many; d_gene: NA; CDR3aa: CASSLAGSWSTDTQYF; CDR3nt: TGCGCCAGCAGCTTGGCCGGTAGCTGGAGCACAGATACGCAGTATTTT
v_gene: TRBV28; j_gene: TRBJ2-1; abundance: many; d_gene: NA; CDR3aa: CASRNYNEQFF; CDR3nt: TGTGCCAGCAGGAACTACAATGAGCAGTTCTTC
v_gene: TRBV15; j_gene: TRBJ2-1; abundance: many; d_gene: NA; CDR3aa: CATSNYNEQFF; CDR3nt: TGTGCCACCAGCAATTACAATGAGCAGTTCTTC
v_gene: TRBV7-9; j_gene: TRBJ1-2; abundance: many; d_gene: NA; CDR3aa: CASSLTTGYGYTF; CDR3nt: TGTGCCAGCAGCTTAACGACAGGCTATGGCTACACCTTC
v_gene: TRBV5-6; j_gene: TRBJ2-7; abundance: few; d_gene: NA; CDR3aa: CASSLGGLFSGGYHEQYF; CDR3nt: TGTGCCAGCAGCTTGGGGGGCCTTTTCTCTGGGGGGTACCACGAGCAGTACTTC
v_gene: TRBV5-5; j_gene: TRBJ2-7; abundance: many; d_gene: TRBD2; CDR3aa: CASSVRGGAGSYEQYF; CDR3nt: TGTGCCAGCAGCGTCCGGGGGGGCGCGGGTTCCTACGAGCAGTACTTC
v_gene: TRBV4-3; j_gene: TRBJ2-1; abundance: many; d_gene: NA; CDR3aa: CASSQDRQYNEQFF; CDR3nt: TGCGCCAGCAGCCAAGATCGACAGTACAATGAGCAGTTCTTC
v_gene: TRBV30; j_gene: TRBJ2-7; abundance: many; d_gene: NA; CDR3aa: CAWSGGPYEQYF; CDR3nt: TGTGCCTGGAGTGGGGGACCCTACGAGCAGTACTTC
v_gene: TRBV4-1; j_gene: TRBJ2-6; abundance: many; d_gene: NA; CDR3aa: CASSSTIQGSGANVLTF; CDR3nt: TGCGCCAGCAGCTCGACCATACAGGGTTCTGGGGCCAACGTCCTGACTTTC
v_gene: TRBV7-2; j_gene: TRBJ2-7; abundance: many; d_gene: NA; CDR3aa: CASSLEEGYYEQYF; CDR3nt: TGTGCCAGCAGCTTAGAGGAGGGTTACTACGAGCAGTACTTC
v_gene: TRBV20-1; j_gene: TRBJ2-1; abundance: many; d_gene: TRBD2; CDR3aa: CSARPSGRVNEQFF; CDR3nt: TGCAGTGCTAGGCCTAGCGGGAGGGTGAATGAGCAGTTCTTC
v_gene: TRBV3-1; j_gene: TRBJ1-2; abundance: few; d_gene: NA; CDR3aa: CASRSVTGSHGYTF; CDR3nt: TGTGCCAGCAGATCCGTAACAGGGTCCCATGGCTACACCTTC
v_gene: TRBV2; j_gene: TRBJ1-2; abundance: few; d_gene: NA; CDR3aa: CASSLRDTDYGYTF; CDR3nt: TGTGCCAGCAGCCTGAGGGACACAGACTATGGCTACACCTTC
v_gene: TRBV6-1; j_gene: TRBJ2-1; abundance: many; d_gene: NA; CDR3aa: CASSEEEGSPYNEQFF; CDR3nt: TGTGCCAGCAGTGAAGAGGAAGGGAGTCCCTACAATGAGCAGTTCTTC
v_gene: TRBV19; j_gene: TRBJ2-1; abundance: NA; d_gene: NA; CDR3aa: CASSVASGTRTNEQFF; CDR3nt: TGTGCCAGTAGTGTGGCCTCCGGGACCCGGACGAATGAGCAGTTCTTC
v_gene: TRBV11-2; j_gene: TRBJ2-3; abundance: many; d_gene: TRBD2; CDR3aa: CASSQGLAGGWGPDTQYF; CDR3nt: TGTGCCAGCAGCCAAGGACTAGCGGGGGGCTGGGGCCCAGATACGCAGTATTTT
v_gene: TRBV7-2; j_gene: TRBJ2-3; abundance: many; d_gene: NA; CDR3aa: CASSLVRSDTQYF; CDR3nt: TGTGCCAGCAGCTTAGTTCGATCAGATACGCAGTATTTT
v_gene: TRBV7-9; j_gene: TRBJ2-3; abundance: many; d_gene: NA; CDR3aa: CASSPLLALVGDTQYF; CDR3nt: TGTGCCAGCAGCCCCCTATTGGCCCTCGTCGGGGATACGCAGTATTTT
v_gene: TRBV27; j_gene: TRBJ1-1; abundance: many; d_gene: NA; CDR3aa: CASSLGLQGWSTEAFF; CDR3nt: TGTGCCAGCAGTTTAGGTCTACAGGGCTGGAGCACTGAAGCTTTCTTT
v_gene: TRBV20-1; j_gene: TRBJ2-3; abundance: many; d_gene: TRBD2; CDR3aa: CSAPHWTSGRREYF; CDR3nt: TGCAGTGCTCCCCATTGGACTAGCGGGAGGCGAGAGTATTTT
v_gene: TRBV5-1; j_gene: TRBJ2-7; abundance: many; d_gene: TRBD2; CDR3aa: CASSSAGVSPWEQYF; CDR3nt: TGCGCCAGCAGCTCCGCGGGAGTGTCACCGTGGGAGCAGTACTTC
v_gene: TRBV7-8; j_gene: TRBJ2-7; abundance: many; d_gene: NA; CDR3aa: CASSFENLYEQYF; CDR3nt: TGTGCCAGCTCGTTTGAGAATCTTTACGAGCAGTACTTC
v_gene: TRBV30; j_gene: TRBJ2-5; abundance: many; d_gene: NA; CDR3aa: CASGNRETQYF; CDR3nt: TGTGCATCAGGGAACCGCGAGACCCAGTACTTC
v_gene: TRBV12-3/TRBV12-4; j_gene: TRBJ2-7; abundance: many; d_gene: TRBD2; CDR3aa: CASSFVASGKTHGGQYF; CDR3nt: TGTGCCAGCAGCTTCGTTGCTAGCGGGAAGACCCACGGAGGGCAGTACTTC
v_gene: TRBV7-8; j_gene: TRBJ2-2; abundance: many; d_gene: TRBD1; CDR3aa: CASRTGANTGELFF; CDR3nt: TGTGCCAGCCGGACAGGTGCGAACACCGGGGAGCTGTTTTTT
v_gene: TRBV12-3/TRBV12-4; j_gene: TRBJ2-1; abundance: many; d_gene: TRBD2; CDR3aa: CASRSRLAGYNEQFF; CDR3nt: TGTGCCAGCAGATCAAGACTAGCGGGGTACAATGAGCAGTTCTTC